This T cell receptor (beta chain) was sequenced in a study of T-cell reconstitution after alpha-beta-depleted transplantation in children. Unique molecular identifiers were built into the TCRbeta library. TCRdb independently ran MiXCR on the PCR reads; one entry per CDR3 protein. Of 400,000 to 500,000 distinct CDR3 sequences listed, about a tenth were seen once; the top ten hold nearly 5.5%. This clonotype has more than one count but fewer than ten. Germline-derived CDR1 and CDR2 are MNHEY and SVGAGI. Trimming took off 5 bases at V and 4 bases at J, with 5 bases between the two ends. There are 11 residues in the CDR3.

The J gene is TRBJ1-1, the V gene TRBV6-5; D uncertain. The TCR was taken from a human donor who donated a stem cell graft to a child with acute myeloid leukemia. Sequencing was performed on PBMCs from the stem cell graft donor, taken from the stem cell graft. CDR3 residues: CASSQSTEAFF. The CDR3 coding sequence is TGTGCCAGCAGTCAAAGCACTGAAGCTTTCTTT.